Reported below is one T cell receptor (beta chain). The sample comes from a study of blood T cell repertoires in COVID-19. Overall study: Nucleic acid was either cDNA or gDNA, and it came from T cells, B-cell-depleted T cells, or PBMCs.

Per the authors' pipeline: Amplified reference gene primers provided the basis for estimating nucleated cell counts. The repertoire was sequenced with immunoSEQ multiplex PCR; TCRdb's copy has only in-frame clones and lacks some. V, J and clone size are those of that table, while D and trimming were read from the DNA. The data hold 150,000 to 200,000 clones, with approximately 90% observed a single time. The germline gives CDR1 LNHDA, CDR2 SQIVND (reference sequence). CDR3 length equals 18 residues. V lost 1 base to trimming and J lost 6 bases; unmatched junction nucleotides: 15. Specimen: peripheral blood. This chain connects TRBV19 to TRBJ2-7; 10 nucleotides line up with TRBD2. The clonotype was recovered from a man aged 35 to 55 with active or convalescent COVID-19. In DNA form, the CDR3 reads TGTGCCAGTAGTATAGCTCTAGCGGGAGTTTCCTCACTCGGCGAGCAGTACTTC. This gives the protein CASSIALAGVSSLGEQYF. The entire variable domain, with the rest obtained from reference TRBV19 and TRBJ2-7, is as follows: DGGITQSPKYLFRKEGQNVTLSCEQNLNHDAMYWYRQDPGQGLRLIYYSQIVNDFQKGDIAEGYSVSREKKESFPLTVTSAQKNPTAFYLCASSIALAGVSSLGEQYFGPGTRLTVT.